A single sample is the source of the 3 T cell receptor beta chains below, sequenced in a study of control samples from healthy donors and cancer patients. Measured with immunoSEQ multiplex PCR; TCRdb has only the in-frame clones, and not every one. The sample yields fewer than 95,000 clones, 85% to 90% seen once. The specimen was blood. The receptors come from a woman in her thirties or forties in good health.

This clone is a singleton in its sample. The gene calls are TRBV5-1 and TRBJ1-3; perhaps TRBD1 as D (5 bases). In germline, CDR1 is SGHRS, CDR2 YFSETQ. V lost 0 bases to trimming and J lost 0 bases, with 7 bases between them. This CDR3 has 15 residues. This chain's CDR3 is CASSLGGGSGNTIYF. The CDR3 DNA reads TGCGCCAGCAGCTTGGGTGGGGGCTCTGGAAACACCATATATTTT.

CDR3 bases: TGTGCCAGCAGCTCATGGGCCCCGGATGAGCAGTTCTTC. Translating it yields CASSSWAPDEQFF. The chain combines TRBV5-5 with TRBJ2-1; no clear D. V was trimmed by 3 bases and J by 8 bases, leaving 12 bases between them. The CDR3 spans 13 residues. Germline lookup yields CDR1 SGHKS and CDR2 YYEKEE (reference sequence). Complete variable domain (other parts from reference TRBV5-5 and TRBJ2-1): DAGVTQSPTHLIKTRGQQVTLRCSPISGHKSVSWYQQVLGQGPQFIFQYYEKEERGRGNFPDRFSARQFPNYSSELNVNALLLGDSALYLCASSSWAPDEQFFGPGTRLTVL.

V and J are TRBV3-1 (or the pseudogene TRBV3-2) and TRBJ1-2; tentatively, D is TRBD1 (5 bases). V was clipped by 0 bases and J by 8 bases, with 10 bases between them. The germline V gene has CDR1 LGHDT and CDR2 YNNKEL (reference sequence). This CDR3 is built from 13 residues. The CDR3 is CASSQDLRDGYTF. In DNA form, the CDR3 reads TGTGCCAGCAGCCAAGACCTTAGGGACGGCTACACCTTC.